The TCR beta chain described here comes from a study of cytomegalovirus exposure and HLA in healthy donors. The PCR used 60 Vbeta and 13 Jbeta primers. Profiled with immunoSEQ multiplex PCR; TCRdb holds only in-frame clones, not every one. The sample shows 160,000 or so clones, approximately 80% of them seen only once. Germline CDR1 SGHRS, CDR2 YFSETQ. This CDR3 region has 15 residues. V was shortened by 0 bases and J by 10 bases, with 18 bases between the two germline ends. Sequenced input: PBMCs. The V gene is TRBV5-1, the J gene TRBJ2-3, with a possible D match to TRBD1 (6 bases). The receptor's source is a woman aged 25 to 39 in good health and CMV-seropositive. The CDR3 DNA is TGCGCCAGCAGCTTGGCCTCAGGGGCCCCCTTCCCGCAGTATTTT. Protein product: CASSLASGAPFPQYF.